This T cell receptor (beta chain) originates from a study of blood T cell repertoires in COVID-19. About the study: Donors in the United States, Italy and Spain gave samples during acute or convalescent COVID-19. T cells, B-cell-depleted T cells, or PBMCs supplied cDNA or gDNA.

The CDR3 has 11 amino acids. Deletions cut 7 bases from V and 11 bases from J, with 17 bases between. Germline-derived CDR1 and CDR2 are SQVTM and ANQGSEA. In the source study's methods: Amplification of reference gene primers provided the estimated nucleated cell counts. Here immunoSEQ multiplex PCR was the method, and the copy in TCRdb shows in-frame clones only, minus some. That table supplies the V and J calls and clone size; D and trimming were determined from the DNA. This sample yields about 200,000 clones, of which approximately 88% are seen a single time; 27% belongs to the top ten. The source is a man aged 35-49 years with acute or convalescent COVID-19. V usage is TRBV29-1 and J usage is TRBJ1-2; weak D call: TRBD1 (6 bases). Source material: peripheral blood. CDR3 in amino acids: CSGGGGERYTF. Here the CDR3 DNA reads TGCAGCGGAGGAGGGGGGGAGAGGTACACCTTC.